This T cell receptor beta chain was documented in a study of cytomegalovirus exposure and HLA in healthy donors. The PCR was carried out with 60 Vbeta primers and 13 Jbeta primers. TCRdb's copy holds only in-frame clones and misses some; the assay was immunoSEQ multiplex PCR. Of 150,000 or so clones in the sample, around three quarters are singletons; the top ten hold approximately 1.6%. The CDR3 contains 19 residues. Per germline, CDR1 MGHRA and CDR2 YSYEKL. The V and J ends lost 0 bases and 1 base respectively, with 18 bases between them. Specimen: PBMCs. The receptor comes from a woman under 40 in good health and CMV-seronegative. The V call is TRBV4-1, the J call TRBJ2-2; D might be TRBD2 (7 bases). In DNA form, the CDR3 reads TGCGCCAGCAGCCAAGATCACCCCCCGCGGGGGCGGAACACCGGGGAGCTGTTTTTT. Protein product: CASSQDHPPRGRNTGELFF.